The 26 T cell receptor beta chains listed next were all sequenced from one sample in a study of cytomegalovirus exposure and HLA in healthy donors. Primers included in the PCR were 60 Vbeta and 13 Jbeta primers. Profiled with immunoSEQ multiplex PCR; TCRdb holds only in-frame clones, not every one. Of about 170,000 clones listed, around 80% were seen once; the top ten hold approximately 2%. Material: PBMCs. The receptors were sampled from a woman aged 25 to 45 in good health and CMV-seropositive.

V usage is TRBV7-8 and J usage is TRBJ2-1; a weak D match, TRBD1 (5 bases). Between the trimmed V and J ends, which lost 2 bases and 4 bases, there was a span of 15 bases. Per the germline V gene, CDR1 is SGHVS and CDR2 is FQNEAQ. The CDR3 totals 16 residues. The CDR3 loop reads CASSLHERGLYNEQFF. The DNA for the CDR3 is TGTGCCAGCAGCTTACACGAAAGGGGCCTATACAATGAGCAGTTCTTC.

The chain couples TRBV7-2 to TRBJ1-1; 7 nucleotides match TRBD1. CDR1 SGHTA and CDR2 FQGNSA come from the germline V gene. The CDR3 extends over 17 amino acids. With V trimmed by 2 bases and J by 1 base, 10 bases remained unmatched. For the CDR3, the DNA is TGTGCCAGCAGCTTATATCCAAACAGGGGCCCGAACACTGAAGCTTTCTTT. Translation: CASSLYPNRGPNTEAFF.

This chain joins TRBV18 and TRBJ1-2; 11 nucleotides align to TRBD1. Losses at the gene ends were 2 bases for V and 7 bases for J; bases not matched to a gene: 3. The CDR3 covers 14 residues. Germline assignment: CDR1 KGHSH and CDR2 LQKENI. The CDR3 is CASSPGQGASGYTF. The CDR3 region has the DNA TGTGCCAGCTCACCAGGACAGGGGGCGAGTGGCTACACCTTC. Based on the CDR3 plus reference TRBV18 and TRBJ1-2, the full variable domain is NAGVMQNPRHLVRRRGQEARLRCSPMKGHSHVYWYRQLPEEGLKFMVYLQKENIIDESGMPKERFSAEFPKEGPSILRIQQVVRGDSAAYFCASSPGQGASGYTFGSGTRLTVV.

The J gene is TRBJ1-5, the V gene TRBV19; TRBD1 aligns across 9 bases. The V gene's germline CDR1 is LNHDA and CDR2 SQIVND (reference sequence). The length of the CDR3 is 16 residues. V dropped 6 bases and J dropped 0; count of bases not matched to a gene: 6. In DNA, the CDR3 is TGTGCCAGTAGACGGACAGGGGCTTATAGCAATCAGCCCCAGCATTTT. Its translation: CASRRTGAYSNQPQHF.

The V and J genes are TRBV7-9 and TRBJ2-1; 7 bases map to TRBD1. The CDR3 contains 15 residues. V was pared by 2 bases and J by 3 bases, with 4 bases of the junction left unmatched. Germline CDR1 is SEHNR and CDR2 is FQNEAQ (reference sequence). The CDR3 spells CASSLRQGIYNEQFF. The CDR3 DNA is TGTGCCAGCAGCTTAAGACAGGGCATCTACAATGAGCAGTTCTTC.

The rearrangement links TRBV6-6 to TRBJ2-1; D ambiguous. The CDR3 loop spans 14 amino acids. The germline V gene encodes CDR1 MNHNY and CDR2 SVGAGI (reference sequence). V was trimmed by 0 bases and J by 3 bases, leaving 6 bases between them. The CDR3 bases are TGTGCCAGCAGTTACTCACTGGTCTACAATGAGCAGTTCTTC. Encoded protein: CASSYSLVYNEQFF.

The CDR3 sequence: CASSTLTSIETQYF. In DNA form, the CDR3 reads TGTGCCAGTAGTACCTTGACTAGTATAGAGACCCAGTACTTC. The chain recombines TRBV19 with TRBJ2-5; tentatively, D is TRBD2 (6 bases). Germline CDR1 and CDR2: LNHDA and SQIVND (reference sequence). The CDR3 runs 14 residues. Trimming pared 4 bases from V and 4 bases from J, leaving 13 bases between.

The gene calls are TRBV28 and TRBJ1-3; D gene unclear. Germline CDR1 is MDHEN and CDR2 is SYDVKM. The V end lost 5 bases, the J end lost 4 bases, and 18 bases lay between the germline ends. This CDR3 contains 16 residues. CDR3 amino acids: CASSPHIEVRGNTIYF. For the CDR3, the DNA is TGTGCCAGCAGTCCCCATATTGAAGTGCGGGGAAACACCATATATTTT.

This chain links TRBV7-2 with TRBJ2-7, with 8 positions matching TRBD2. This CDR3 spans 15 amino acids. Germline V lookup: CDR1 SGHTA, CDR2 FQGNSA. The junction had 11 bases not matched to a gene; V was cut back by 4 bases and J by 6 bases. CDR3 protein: CASSSSGTRSGEQYF. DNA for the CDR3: TGTGCCAGCAGCTCCTCCGGGACTAGAAGCGGCGAGCAGTACTTC.

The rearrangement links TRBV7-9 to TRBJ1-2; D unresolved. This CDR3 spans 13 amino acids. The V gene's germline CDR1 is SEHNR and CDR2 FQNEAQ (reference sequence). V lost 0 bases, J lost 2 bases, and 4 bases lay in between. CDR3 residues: CASSLAGNYGYTF. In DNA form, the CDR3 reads TGTGCCAGCAGCTTAGCCGGGAACTATGGCTACACCTTC.

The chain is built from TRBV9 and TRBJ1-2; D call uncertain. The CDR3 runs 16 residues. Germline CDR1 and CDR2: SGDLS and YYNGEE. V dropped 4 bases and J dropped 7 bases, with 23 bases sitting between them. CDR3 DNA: TGTGCCAGCAGCACACTGGGAGGGATCGCAGGCGGTGGCTACACCTTC. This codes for CASSTLGGIAGGGYTF.

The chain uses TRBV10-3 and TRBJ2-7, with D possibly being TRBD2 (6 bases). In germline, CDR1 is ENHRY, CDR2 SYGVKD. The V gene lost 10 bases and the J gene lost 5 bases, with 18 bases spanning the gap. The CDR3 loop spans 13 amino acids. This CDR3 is CASQFGGEDEQYF. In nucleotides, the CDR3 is TGTGCCAGTCAATTCGGAGGGGAGGACGAGCAGTACTTC.

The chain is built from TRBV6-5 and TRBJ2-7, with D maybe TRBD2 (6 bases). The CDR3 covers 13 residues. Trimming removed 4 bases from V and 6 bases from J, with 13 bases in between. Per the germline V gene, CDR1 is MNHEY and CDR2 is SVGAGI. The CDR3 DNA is TGTGCCAGCAGTTCACTAGCTCGGGGCGAGCAGTACTTC. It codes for CASSSLARGEQYF.

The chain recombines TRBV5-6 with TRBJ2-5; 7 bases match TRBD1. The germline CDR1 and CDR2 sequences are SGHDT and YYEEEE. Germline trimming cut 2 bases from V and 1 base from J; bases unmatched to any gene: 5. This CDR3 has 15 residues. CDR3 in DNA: TGTGCCAGCAGCTTAAACAGGGGAGCCCAAGAGACCCAGTACTTC. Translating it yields CASSLNRGAQETQYF.

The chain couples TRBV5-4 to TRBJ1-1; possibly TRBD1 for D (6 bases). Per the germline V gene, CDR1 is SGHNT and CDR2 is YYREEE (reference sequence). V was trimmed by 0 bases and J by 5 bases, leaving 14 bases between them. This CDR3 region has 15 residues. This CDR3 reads CASSLDLGAGTEAFF. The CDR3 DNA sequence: TGTGCCAGCAGCTTGGACCTGGGGGCCGGAACTGAAGCTTTCTTT.

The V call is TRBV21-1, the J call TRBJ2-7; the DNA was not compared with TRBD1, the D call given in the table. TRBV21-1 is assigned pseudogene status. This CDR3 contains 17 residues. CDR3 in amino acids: CASSKLTVGAAPYEQYF. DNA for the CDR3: TGTGCCAGCAGCAAATTGACAGTAGGGGCTGCTCCCTACGAGCAGTACTTC.

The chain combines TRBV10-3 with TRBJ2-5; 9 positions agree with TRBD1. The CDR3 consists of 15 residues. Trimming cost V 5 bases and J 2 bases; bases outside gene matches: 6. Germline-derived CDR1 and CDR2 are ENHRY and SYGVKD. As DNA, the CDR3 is TGTGCCATCAGTACAACACAGGGGGCTCAAGAGACCCAGTACTTC. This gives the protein CAISTTQGAQETQYF.

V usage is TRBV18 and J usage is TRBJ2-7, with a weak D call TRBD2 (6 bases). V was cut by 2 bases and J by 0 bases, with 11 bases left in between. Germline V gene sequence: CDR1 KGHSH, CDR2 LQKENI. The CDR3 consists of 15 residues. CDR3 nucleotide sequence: TGTGCCAGCTCACCAAACATGGGACTCTCCTACGAGCAGTACTTC. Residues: CASSPNMGLSYEQYF.

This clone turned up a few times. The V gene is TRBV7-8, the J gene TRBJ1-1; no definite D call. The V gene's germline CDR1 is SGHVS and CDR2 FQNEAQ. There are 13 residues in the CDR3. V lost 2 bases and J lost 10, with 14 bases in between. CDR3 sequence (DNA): TGTGCCAGCAGCTTAATTGCGGGTACGGGAGCTTTCTTT. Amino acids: CASSLIAGTGAFF.

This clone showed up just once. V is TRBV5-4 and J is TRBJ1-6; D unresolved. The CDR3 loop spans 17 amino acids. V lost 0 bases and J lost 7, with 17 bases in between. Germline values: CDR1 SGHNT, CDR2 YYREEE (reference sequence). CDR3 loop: CASSLAQWETPNSPLHF. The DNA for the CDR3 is TGTGCCAGCAGCTTGGCGCAGTGGGAGACACCAAATTCACCCCTCCACTTT.

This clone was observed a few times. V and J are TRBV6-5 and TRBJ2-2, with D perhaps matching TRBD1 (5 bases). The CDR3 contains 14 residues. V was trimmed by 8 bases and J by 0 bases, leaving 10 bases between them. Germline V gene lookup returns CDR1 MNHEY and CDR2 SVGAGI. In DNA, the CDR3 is TGTGCCAGCGCGGCAGGGTCGAACACCGGGGAGCTGTTTTTT. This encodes CASAAGSNTGELFF.

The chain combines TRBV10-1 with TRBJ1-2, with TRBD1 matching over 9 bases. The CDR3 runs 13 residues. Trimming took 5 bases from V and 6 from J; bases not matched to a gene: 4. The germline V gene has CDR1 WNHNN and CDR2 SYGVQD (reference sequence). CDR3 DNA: TGCGCCAGCAGTTTGGACAGGGGACATGGCTACACCTTC. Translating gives CASSLDRGHGYTF.

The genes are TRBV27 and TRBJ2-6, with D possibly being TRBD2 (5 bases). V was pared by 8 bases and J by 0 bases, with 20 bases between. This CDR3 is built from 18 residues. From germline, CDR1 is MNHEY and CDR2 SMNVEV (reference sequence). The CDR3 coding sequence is TGTGCCAGCCAGAAGCGGCCAACCAGAAACTCTGGGGCCAACGTCCTGACTTTC. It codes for CASQKRPTRNSGANVLTF.

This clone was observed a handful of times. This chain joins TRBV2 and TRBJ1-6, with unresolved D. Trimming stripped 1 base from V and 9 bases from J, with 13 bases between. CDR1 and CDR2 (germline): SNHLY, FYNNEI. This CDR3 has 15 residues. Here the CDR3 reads CASSEGPGAGSPLHF. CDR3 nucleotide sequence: TGTGCCAGCAGTGAAGGTCCGGGCGCGGGTTCACCCCTCCACTTT.

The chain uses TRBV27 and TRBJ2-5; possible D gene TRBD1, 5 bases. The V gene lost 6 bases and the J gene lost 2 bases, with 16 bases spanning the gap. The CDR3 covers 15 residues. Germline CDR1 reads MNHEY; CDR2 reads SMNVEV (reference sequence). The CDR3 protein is CASRPSGNPQETQYF. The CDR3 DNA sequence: TGTGCCAGCAGACCATCAGGGAACCCTCAAGAGACCCAGTACTTC.

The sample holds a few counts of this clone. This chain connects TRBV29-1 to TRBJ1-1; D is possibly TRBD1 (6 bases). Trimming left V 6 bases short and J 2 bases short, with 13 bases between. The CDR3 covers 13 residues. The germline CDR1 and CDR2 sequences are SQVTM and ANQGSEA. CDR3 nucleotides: TGCAGCGTCCACACAGGGAGTAACACTGAAGCTTTCTTT. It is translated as CSVHTGSNTEAFF.